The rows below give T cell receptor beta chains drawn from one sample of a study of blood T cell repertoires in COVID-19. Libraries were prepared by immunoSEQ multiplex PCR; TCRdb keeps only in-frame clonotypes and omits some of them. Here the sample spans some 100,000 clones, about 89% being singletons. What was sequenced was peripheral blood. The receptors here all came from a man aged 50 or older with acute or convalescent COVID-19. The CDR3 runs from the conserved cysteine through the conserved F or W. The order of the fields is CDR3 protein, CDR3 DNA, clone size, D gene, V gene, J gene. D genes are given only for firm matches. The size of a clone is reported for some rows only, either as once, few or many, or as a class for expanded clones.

CASSFGQGGTDTQYF	TGTGCCAGCAGCTTTGGCCAGGGGGGCACAGATACGCAGTATTTT	NA	TRBD1	TRBV7-3	TRBJ2-3
CASSSGGGTQYF	TGTGCCAGCAGCTCAGGAGGGGGCACCCAGTACTTC	NA	NA	TRBV11-2	TRBJ2-5
CASSLGAGGPGTQYF	TGTGCCAGCAGCTTAGGTGCGGGAGGGCCGGGTACGCAGTATTTT	NA	TRBD2	TRBV7-2	TRBJ2-3
CASSIDGAGTGGNQPQHF	TGTGCCAGTAGTATAGATGGGGCGGGAACAGGCGGCAATCAGCCCCAGCATTTT	NA	NA	TRBV19	TRBJ1-5
CASSGDRGSIEGYTF	TGTGCCAGCAGCGGGGACAGAGGCTCTATAGAAGGCTACACCTTC	NA	TRBD1	TRBV9	TRBJ1-2
CASSELAASSYNEQFF	TGTGCCAGCTCAGAACTAGCGGCGAGCTCCTACAATGAGCAGTTCTTC	NA	TRBD2	TRBV18	TRBJ2-1
CASSLATGFEAFF	TGCGCCAGCAGCTTGGCCACCGGGTTTGAAGCTTTCTTT	NA	NA	TRBV5-1	TRBJ1-1
CASSFSGTVNSPLHF	TGTGCCAGCAGTTTCTCAGGGACAGTCAATTCACCCCTCCACTTT	NA	TRBD1	TRBV27	TRBJ1-6
CATSLDSPEQYF	TGTGCCACGTCTCTAGATTCCCCCGAGCAGTACTTC	NA	NA	TRBV6-5	TRBJ2-7
CASSGRLAGVNEQYF	TGCGCCAGCAGCGGTCGACTAGCGGGAGTGAACGAGCAGTACTTC	few	TRBD2	TRBV5-1	TRBJ2-7
CASMLGGPNTEAFF	TGTGCCAGCATGTTGGGGGGGCCGAACACTGAAGCTTTCTTT	NA	NA	TRBV6-5	TRBJ1-1
CASSYPSGKVADTQYF	TGTGCCAGCAGTTACCCAAGCGGAAAAGTGGCAGATACGCAGTATTTT	NA	NA	TRBV6-2/TRBV6-3	TRBJ2-3
CASSPGTGGYEQYF	TGTGCCAGCTCACCCGGGACAGGAGGCTACGAGCAGTACTTC	NA	TRBD1	TRBV18	TRBJ2-7
CASSYSLAGGAYEQYF	TGTGCCAGCAGTTACTCCCTAGCGGGAGGCGCCTACGAGCAGTACTTC	NA	TRBD2	TRBV6-2/TRBV6-3	TRBJ2-7
CASSERPGTAISNTGELFF	TGTGCCAGCAGCGAGAGGCCTGGGACAGCGATATCGAACACCGGGGAGCTGTTTTTT	NA	TRBD1	TRBV9	TRBJ2-2
CASSFGFNEKLFF	TGTGCCAGCAGTTTCGGGTTTAATGAAAAACTGTTTTTT	once	NA	TRBV12-3/TRBV12-4	TRBJ1-4
CASSIAQGARYGYTF	TGTGCCAGTAGTATAGCACAGGGGGCTCGCTATGGCTACACCTTC	NA	TRBD1	TRBV19	TRBJ1-2
CASRDTTSGTPETQYF	TGTGCCAGTAGAGATACGACTAGCGGGACGCCAGAGACCCAGTACTTC	NA	TRBD2	TRBV19	TRBJ2-5
CASSPGTAQRYGYTF	TGTGCCAGCAGTCCAGGGACAGCTCAGAGGTATGGCTACACCTTC	NA	TRBD1	TRBV27	TRBJ1-2
CASSPGVPQYNEQFF	TGTGCCAGCAGCCCGGGTGTCCCCCAGTACAATGAGCAGTTCTTC	NA	NA	TRBV9	TRBJ2-1
CASSPGLAASSYNEQFF	TGTGCCAGCAGCCCGGGACTAGCGGCCAGCTCCTACAATGAGCAGTTCTTC	NA	TRBD2	TRBV7-9	TRBJ2-1
CASSQLTSADTQYF	TGTGCCAGCAGCCAGCTGACTAGCGCAGATACGCAGTATTTT	once	TRBD2	TRBV14	TRBJ2-3
CASSGQTQETQYF	TGTGCCAGCTCAGGGCAGACCCAAGAGACCCAGTACTTC	NA	NA	TRBV18	TRBJ2-5
CATSDWAYGYTF	TGTGCCACCAGTGATTGGGCCTATGGCTACACCTTC	once	NA	TRBV24-1	TRBJ1-2
CASSPPGANEQFF	TGTGCCAGCAGCCCCCCAGGGGCCAATGAGCAGTTCTTC	NA	NA	TRBV7-9	TRBJ2-1
CASSRKTGGGTEAFF	TGCGCCAGCAGCCGGAAGACAGGGGGCGGCACTGAAGCTTTCTTT	NA	TRBD1	TRBV5-1	TRBJ1-1
CASSDLAGSADTQYF	TGTGCCAGCAGCGATCTAGCGGGATCGGCAGATACGCAGTATTTT	NA	TRBD2	TRBV11-3	TRBJ2-3
CASRGAEEAFF	TGTGCCAGCAGAGGGGCCGAGGAAGCTTTCTTT	NA	NA	TRBV3-1/TRBV3-2	TRBJ1-1
CASSVLGTGNTDTQYF	TGTGCCAGCAGCGTATTGGGGACAGGGAACACAGATACGCAGTATTTT	NA	TRBD1	TRBV9	TRBJ2-3
CASSLGLNNQPQHF	TGTGCCAGCAGCCTCGGACTGAACAATCAGCCCCAGCATTTT	NA	NA	TRBV2	TRBJ1-5
CASSLAIGGNTGELFF	TGTGCCAGCAGCTTAGCGATCGGGGGTAACACCGGGGAGCTGTTTTTT	NA	NA	TRBV7-8	TRBJ2-2
CASSTSGRGGGYEQYF	TGTGCCAGTAGTACTAGCGGGAGGGGGGGAGGCTACGAGCAGTACTTC	NA	TRBD2	TRBV19	TRBJ2-7
CASSHSEGGPMNTEAFF	TGCGCCAGCAGCCACAGCGAAGGAGGGCCCATGAACACTGAAGCTTTCTTT	NA	NA	TRBV4-1	TRBJ1-1
CASTPLDSSNQPQHF	TGTGCCAGCACTCCCCTCGACAGTAGCAATCAGCCCCAGCATTTT	once	NA	TRBV19	TRBJ1-5
CASSFGYEQYF	TGTGCCAGCAGTTTCGGGTACGAGCAGTACTTC	NA	NA	TRBV27	TRBJ2-7
CASSLYRGSSQETQYF	TGTGCCAGCAGTTTATACAGGGGAAGTAGTCAAGAGACCCAGTACTTC	NA	TRBD1	TRBV6-5	TRBJ2-5
CSVWRESDTQYF	TGCAGCGTTTGGCGGGAGTCAGATACGCAGTATTTT	NA	TRBD2	TRBV29-1	TRBJ2-3
CATSDGSGNTGELFF	TGTGCCACCAGTGATGGTAGCGGGAACACCGGGGAGCTGTTTTTT	NA	NA	TRBV24-1	TRBJ2-2
CASSTGLAGLQETQYF	TGCGCCAGCAGCACCGGACTAGCGGGCCTCCAAGAGACCCAGTACTTC	NA	TRBD2	TRBV5-1	TRBJ2-5
CASSFTTGFGTIDEKLFF	TGTGCCAGCAGTTTTACGACAGGGTTTGGGACCATCGATGAAAAACTGTTTTTT	NA	TRBD1	TRBV27	TRBJ1-4
CASSGGFSYGYTF	TGTGCCAGCAGCGGGGGGTTTAGCTATGGCTACACCTTC	NA	NA	TRBV6-5	TRBJ1-2
CASSTGGFSYNEQFF	TGTGCCAGCAGTACAGGGGGGTTTTCCTACAATGAGCAGTTCTTC	NA	TRBD1	TRBV25-1	TRBJ2-1